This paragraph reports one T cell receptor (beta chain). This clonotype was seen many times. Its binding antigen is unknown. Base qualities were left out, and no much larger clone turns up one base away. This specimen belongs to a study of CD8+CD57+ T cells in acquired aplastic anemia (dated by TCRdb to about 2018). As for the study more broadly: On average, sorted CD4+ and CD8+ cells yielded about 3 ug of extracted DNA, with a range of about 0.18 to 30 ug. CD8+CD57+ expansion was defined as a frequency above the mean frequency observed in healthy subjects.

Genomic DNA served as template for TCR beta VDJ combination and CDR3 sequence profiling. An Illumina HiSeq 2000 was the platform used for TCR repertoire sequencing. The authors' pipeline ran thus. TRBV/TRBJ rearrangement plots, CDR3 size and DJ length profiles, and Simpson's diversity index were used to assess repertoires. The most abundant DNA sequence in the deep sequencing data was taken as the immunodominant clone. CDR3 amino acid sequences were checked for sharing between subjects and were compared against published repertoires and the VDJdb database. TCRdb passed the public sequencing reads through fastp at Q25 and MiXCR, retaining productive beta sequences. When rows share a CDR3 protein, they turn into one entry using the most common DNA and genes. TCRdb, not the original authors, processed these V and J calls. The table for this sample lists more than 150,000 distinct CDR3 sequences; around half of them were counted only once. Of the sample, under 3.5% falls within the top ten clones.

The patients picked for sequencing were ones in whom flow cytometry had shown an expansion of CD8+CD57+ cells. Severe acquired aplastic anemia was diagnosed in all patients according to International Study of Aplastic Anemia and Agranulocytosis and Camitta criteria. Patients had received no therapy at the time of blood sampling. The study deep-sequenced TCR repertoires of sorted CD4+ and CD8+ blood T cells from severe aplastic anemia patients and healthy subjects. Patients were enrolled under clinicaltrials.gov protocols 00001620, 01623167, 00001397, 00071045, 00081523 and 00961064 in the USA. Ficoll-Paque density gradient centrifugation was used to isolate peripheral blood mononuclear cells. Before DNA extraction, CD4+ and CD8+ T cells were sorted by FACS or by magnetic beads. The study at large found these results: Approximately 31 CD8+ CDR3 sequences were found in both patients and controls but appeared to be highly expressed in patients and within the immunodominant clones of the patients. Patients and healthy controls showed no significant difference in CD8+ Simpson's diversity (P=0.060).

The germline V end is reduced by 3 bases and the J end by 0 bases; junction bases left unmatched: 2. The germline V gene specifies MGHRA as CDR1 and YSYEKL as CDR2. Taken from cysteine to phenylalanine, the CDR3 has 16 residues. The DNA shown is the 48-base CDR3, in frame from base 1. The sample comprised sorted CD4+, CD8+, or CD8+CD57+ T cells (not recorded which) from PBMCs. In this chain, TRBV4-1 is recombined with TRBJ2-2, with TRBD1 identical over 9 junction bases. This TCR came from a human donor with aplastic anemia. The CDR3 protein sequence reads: CASSQRTGANTGELFF. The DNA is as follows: TGCGCCAGCAGCCAGAGGACAGGGGCGAACACCGGGGAGCTGTTTTTT.